The 20 T cell receptor beta chains below all came from one sample that was sequenced in a study of OX40 agonist ivuxolimab in advanced cancers. Libraries were prepared through the immunoSEQ multiplex PCR assay. Entries here come from immuneACCESS through TCRdb and include only in-frame sequences with V and J called. Some clones fail to appear in such tables; in the studies checked, an unresolved V gene covers under half of the shortfall, and the cause of the remainder is unknown. The sample yields over 75,000 clones; just over 90% were counted once. The top ten clones comprise more than 0.35% of the sample. The starting material was CD4+ or CD8+ T cells sorted from blood, obtained in a trial of the OX40 agonist ivuxolimab. The receptor source for this set is an adult with an advanced solid tumor such as melanoma, head and neck, liver or kidney cancer.

V and J are TRBV11-2 and TRBJ2-2, with D uncertain. The CDR3 runs to 12 residues. In germline, CDR1 is SGHAT, CDR2 FQNNGV. Trimming removed 0 bases at V and 7 bases at J, with 3 bases between. The CDR3 coding sequence is TGTGCCAGCAGCTTAGAGGTCGGGGAGCTGTTTTTT. This encodes CASSLEVGELFF.

This chain links TRBV19 with TRBJ1-5; no reliable D call. V was trimmed by 0 bases and J by 4 bases, leaving 4 bases between them. Germline V gene sequence: CDR1 LNHDA, CDR2 SQIVND (reference sequence). The CDR3 length is 13 residues. The CDR3 sequence is CASSIDPNQPQHF. Written as DNA, the CDR3 is TGTGCCAGTAGTATAGATCCGAATCAGCCCCAGCATTTT.

This clone was seen only once. The chain employs TRBV7-9 and TRBJ2-1; 8 bases align to TRBD2. This CDR3 has 18 amino acids. V dropped 6 bases and J dropped 1; count of bases not matched to a gene: 14. Germline values: CDR1 SEHNR, CDR2 FQNEAQ (reference sequence). The CDR3 nucleotides read TGTGCCAGCAGACTCAGCGGGAGCCCCAGCAGGTCCTACAATGAGCAGTTCTTC. Translated, it gives CASRLSGSPSRSYNEQFF.

CDR3 in DNA: TGTGCCAGCGGAGAAACAGGGATTCCCTACAATGAGCAGTTCTTC. Protein sequence: CASGETGIPYNEQFF. The chain joins TRBV28 to TRBJ2-1, with D maybe TRBD1 (6 bases). Germline V gene data show CDR1 as MDHEN and CDR2 as SYDVKM. V gave up 8 bases and J gave up 2 bases, with 16 bases separating them. The CDR3 has 15 amino acids.

This clone was seen more than once but under ten times. The same CDR3 is also encoded by other DNA sequences in this sample. The chain joins TRBV28 to TRBJ1-2; D not certain. Trimming removed 6 bases from V and 2 bases from J, with 4 bases in between. Germline V CDR1 and CDR2: MDHEN, SYDVKM. The CDR3 has 11 amino acids. CDR3 in amino acids: CASSLNYGYTF. CDR3 in DNA: TGTGCCAGCAGCCTCAACTATGGCTACACCTTC.

The chain links TRBV28 to TRBJ2-2; TRBD1 agrees at 7 bases. J lost 2 bases, V lost 1 base, and 4 bases had no gene match. The CDR3 contains 16 residues. In germline, CDR1 is MDHEN, CDR2 SYDVKM. CDR3 loop: CASSLLGTVNTGELFF. CDR3 DNA sequence: TGTGCCAGCAGTTTATTAGGGACAGTTAACACCGGGGAGCTGTTTTTT.

The chain is built from TRBV2 and TRBJ1-2; TRBD1 matches 9 bases. The CDR3 is 16 residues long. Germline values: CDR1 SNHLY, CDR2 FYNNEI. V was pared by 5 bases and J by 2 bases, with 9 bases of the junction left unmatched. The CDR3, as DNA: TGTGCCAGCAGTACAAGGGGACAGGGTGGAAACTATGGCTACACCTTC. Protein: CASSTRGQGGNYGYTF.

The V call is TRBV5-1, the J call TRBJ2-6; D gene ambiguous. The CDR3 runs to 17 residues. The germline V gene has CDR1 SGHRS and CDR2 YFSETQ. V was trimmed by 2 bases and J by 0 bases, leaving 12 bases between them. The CDR3 loop reads CASSFDEGISGANVLTF. The CDR3 DNA sequence: TGCGCCAGCAGCTTCGACGAAGGGATCTCTGGGGCCAACGTCCTGACTTTC.

V usage is TRBV5-4 and J usage is TRBJ2-1; maybe TRBD2 (5 bases). V was clipped by 2 bases and J by 2 bases, with 11 bases between them. Germline lookup yields CDR1 SGHNT and CDR2 YYREEE (reference sequence). The CDR3 contains 15 residues. CDR3 protein: CASSFYSAAYNEQFF. For the CDR3, the DNA is TGTGCCAGCAGCTTTTATAGCGCGGCCTACAATGAGCAGTTCTTC. The whole variable domain, remainder taken from reference TRBV5-4 and TRBJ2-1, is ETGVTQSPTHLIKTRGQQVTLRCSSQSGHNTVSWYQQALGQGPQFIFQYYREEENGRGNFPPRFSGLQFPNYSSELNVNALELDDSALYLCASSFYSAAYNEQFFGPGTRLTVL.

The chain has TRBV28 and TRBJ1-1; 7 nucleotides align to TRBD1. CDR1 MDHEN and CDR2 SYDVKM come from the germline V gene. The CDR3 has 14 residues. J lost 3 bases, V lost 5 bases, and 6 bases had no gene match. The CDR3 loop is CASSEGAGDTEAFF. CDR3 nucleotide sequence: TGTGCCAGCAGTGAGGGGGCCGGGGACACTGAAGCTTTCTTT.

This rearrangement joins TRBV15 to TRBJ2-7, with 9 bases that match TRBD1. The CDR3 contains 16 residues. Trimming cost V 4 bases and J 5 bases; bases outside gene matches: 12. The germline V gene has CDR1 LNHNV and CDR2 YYDKDF (reference sequence). The CDR3 DNA is TGTGCCACCAGCAAATACGGACAGGGGATCCGCGACGAGCAGTACTTC. Protein: CATSKYGQGIRDEQYF.

Comment on this clone: This sample includes further DNA sequences coding for the same CDR3. The chain links TRBV18 to TRBJ1-1; D remains unclear. The germline V gene has CDR1 KGHSH and CDR2 LQKENI. With 6 bases removed from V and 3 bases from J, the gap between germline ends came to 11 bases. The CDR3 contains 13 residues. For the CDR3, the DNA is TGTGCCAGCTCCCAAGGACGGGACACTGAAGCTTTCTTT. It is translated as CASSQGRDTEAFF.

This chain joins TRBV15 and TRBJ1-3; unclear D gene. With 0 bases removed from V and 0 bases from J, the gap between germline ends came to 6 bases. The CDR3 totals 15 residues. Germline V CDR1 and CDR2: LNHNV, YYDKDF (reference sequence). CDR3 coding DNA: TGTGCCACCAGCAGAGATCGCGCCTCTGGAAACACCATATATTTT. Encoded protein: CATSRDRASGNTIYF.

The chain couples TRBV18 to TRBJ2-6; D is undetermined. The V end was cut by 1 base, the J end by 0 bases, with 13 bases between. The CDR3 runs 18 residues. Germline CDR1 KGHSH, CDR2 LQKENI. The CDR3 is CASSPQDSGLSGANVLTF. CDR3 bases: TGTGCCAGCTCACCACAGGATTCTGGCCTCTCTGGGGCCAACGTCCTGACTTTC.

In nucleotides, the CDR3 is TGTGCCAGCAGTTACCCGGACAGGAATTCACCCCTCCACTTT. Translating it yields CASSYPDRNSPLHF. The chain employs TRBV6-6 and TRBJ1-6; TRBD1 matches at 7 bases. The V segment lost 2 bases and the J segment 7 bases; nucleotides outside the gene matches: 2. The CDR3 consists of 14 residues. The germline V gene encodes CDR1 MNHNY and CDR2 SVGAGI (reference sequence).

The gene calls are TRBV6-4 and TRBJ2-2, with TRBD2 as a possible D gene (6 bases). There are 15 residues in the CDR3. Germline CDR1 reads MRHNA; CDR2 reads SNTAGT. V shed 0 bases and J shed 7 bases, with 12 bases lying between them. CDR3 region: CASSDSFAGSGELFF. The CDR3 bases are TGTGCCAGCAGTGACTCTTTCGCGGGAAGCGGGGAGCTGTTTTTT.

CDR3 in DNA: TGTGCCAGCAGTGCCGGACAGGGGGCTAACTATGGCTACACCTTC. Amino acids: CASSAGQGANYGYTF. The rearrangement links TRBV6-5 to TRBJ1-2; TRBD1 matches 10 bases. CDR3 size: 15 residues. V lost 5 bases, J lost 0 bases, and 3 bases stayed unmatched. Germline lookup yields CDR1 MNHEY and CDR2 SVGAGI.

The chain has TRBV21-1 and TRBJ2-5; the D call TRBD2 from the table was never checked on the DNA. TRBV21-1 is designated a pseudogene. The CDR3 runs to 13 residues. CDR3 bases: TGTGCCAGCAGCCTACTGAGCGAAGAGACCCAGTACTTC. Residues: CASSLLSEETQYF.

The chain links TRBV6-4 to TRBJ1-3, with 7 bases identical to TRBD1. Germline CDR1 and CDR2: MRHNA and SNTAGT. The CDR3 runs 15 residues. The V gene end was trimmed by 6 bases and the J gene end by 3 bases; junction bases not matched to a gene: 8. The CDR3: CASRYRPGGGNTIYF. The CDR3 region has the DNA TGTGCCAGCAGGTATCGTCCAGGGGGTGGAAACACCATATATTTT.

Only a few counts were recorded for this clone. The V gene is TRBV2, the J gene TRBJ2-7, with TRBD2 as a possible D gene (5 bases). This CDR3 spans 14 amino acids. Germline CDR1 reads SNHLY; CDR2 reads FYNNEI. Trimming took 4 bases from V and 7 from J, leaving 17 bases between them. The CDR3 DNA reads TGTGCCAGCAGTGGCAGACGTCCCCCGGGGGAGCAGTACTTC. Translating gives CASSGRRPPGEQYF.